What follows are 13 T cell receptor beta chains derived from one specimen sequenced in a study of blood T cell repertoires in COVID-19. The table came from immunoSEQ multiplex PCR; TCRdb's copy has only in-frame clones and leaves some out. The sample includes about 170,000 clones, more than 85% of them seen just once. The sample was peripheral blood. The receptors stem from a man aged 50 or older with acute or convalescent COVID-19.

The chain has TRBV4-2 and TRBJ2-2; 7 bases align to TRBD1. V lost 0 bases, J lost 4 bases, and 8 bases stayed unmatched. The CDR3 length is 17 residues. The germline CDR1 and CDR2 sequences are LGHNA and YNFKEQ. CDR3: CASSQEEGGGFTGELFF. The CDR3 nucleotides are TGTGCCAGCAGCCAAGAAGAAGGGGGCGGCTTCACCGGGGAGCTGTTTTTT.

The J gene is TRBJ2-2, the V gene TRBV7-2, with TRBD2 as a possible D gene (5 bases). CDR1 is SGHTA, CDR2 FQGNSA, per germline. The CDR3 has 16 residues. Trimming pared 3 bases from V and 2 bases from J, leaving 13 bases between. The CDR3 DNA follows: TGTGCCAGCAGCTTGAGGGCTAGTACTAACACCGGGGAGCTGTTTTTT. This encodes CASSLRASTNTGELFF.

In DNA form, the CDR3 reads TGCGCCAGCAGCCCCGGGACAGGGGGTTCCTACAATGAGCAGTTCTTC. Translated: CASSPGTGGSYNEQFF. The chain couples TRBV4-1 to TRBJ2-1; 11 positions agree with TRBD1. Germline CDR1 MGHRA, CDR2 YSYEKL. The CDR3 contains 16 residues. The junction had 3 bases not matched to a gene; V was cut back by 4 bases and J by 1 base.

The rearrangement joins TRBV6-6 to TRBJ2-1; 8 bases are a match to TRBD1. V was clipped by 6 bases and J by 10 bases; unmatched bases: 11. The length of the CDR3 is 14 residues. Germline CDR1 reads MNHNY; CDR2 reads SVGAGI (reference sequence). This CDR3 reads CASSSGQGSREQFF. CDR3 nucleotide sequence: TGTGCCAGCAGCTCCGGACAGGGATCACGGGAGCAGTTCTTC.

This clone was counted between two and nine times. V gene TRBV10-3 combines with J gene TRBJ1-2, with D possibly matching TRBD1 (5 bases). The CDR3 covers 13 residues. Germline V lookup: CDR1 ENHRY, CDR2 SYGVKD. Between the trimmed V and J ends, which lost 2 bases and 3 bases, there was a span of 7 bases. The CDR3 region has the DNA TGTGCCATCAGTGAGGTGACAGACTATGGCTACACCTTC. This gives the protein CAISEVTDYGYTF.

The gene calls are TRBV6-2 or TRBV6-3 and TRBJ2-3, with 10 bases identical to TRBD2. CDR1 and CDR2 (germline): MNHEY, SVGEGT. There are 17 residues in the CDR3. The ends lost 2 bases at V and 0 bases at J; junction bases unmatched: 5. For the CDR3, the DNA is TGTGCCAGCAGTTACCATCTAGCGGGGGCGAGCACAGATACGCAGTATTTT. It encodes CASSYHLAGASTDTQYF.

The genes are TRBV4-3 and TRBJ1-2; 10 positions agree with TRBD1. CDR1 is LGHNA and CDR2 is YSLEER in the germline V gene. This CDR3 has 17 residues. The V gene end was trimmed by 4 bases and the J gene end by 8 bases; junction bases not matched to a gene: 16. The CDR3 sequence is CASSPPSGTGAIIGYTF. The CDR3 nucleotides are TGCGCCAGCAGCCCCCCCTCCGGGACAGGGGCGATTATCGGCTACACCTTC.

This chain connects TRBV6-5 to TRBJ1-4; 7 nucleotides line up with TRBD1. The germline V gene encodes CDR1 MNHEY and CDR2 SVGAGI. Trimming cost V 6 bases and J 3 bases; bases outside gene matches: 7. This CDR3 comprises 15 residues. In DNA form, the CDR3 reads TGTGCCAGCAGCCAAGCAGGGACAGCTAATGAAAAACTGTTTTTT. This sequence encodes CASSQAGTANEKLFF.

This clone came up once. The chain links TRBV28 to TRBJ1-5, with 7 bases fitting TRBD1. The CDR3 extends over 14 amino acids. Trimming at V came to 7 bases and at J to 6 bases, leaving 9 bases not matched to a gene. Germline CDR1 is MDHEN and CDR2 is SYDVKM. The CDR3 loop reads CASTKRQGAQPQHF. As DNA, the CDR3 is TGTGCCAGCACCAAACGACAGGGAGCTCAGCCCCAGCATTTT.

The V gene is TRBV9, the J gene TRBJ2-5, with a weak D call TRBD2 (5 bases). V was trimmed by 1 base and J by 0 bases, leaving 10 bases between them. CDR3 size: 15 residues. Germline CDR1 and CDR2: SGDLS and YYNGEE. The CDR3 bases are TGTGCCAGCAGCGTACGAGACTACGACCAAGAGACCCAGTACTTC. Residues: CASSVRDYDQETQYF.

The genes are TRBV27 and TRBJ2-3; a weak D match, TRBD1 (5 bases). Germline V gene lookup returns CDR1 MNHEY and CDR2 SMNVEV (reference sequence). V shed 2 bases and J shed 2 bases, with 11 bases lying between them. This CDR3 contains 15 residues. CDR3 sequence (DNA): TGTGCCAGCAGTTTACAGGGTCTCCCCACAGATACGCAGTATTTT. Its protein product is CASSLQGLPTDTQYF.

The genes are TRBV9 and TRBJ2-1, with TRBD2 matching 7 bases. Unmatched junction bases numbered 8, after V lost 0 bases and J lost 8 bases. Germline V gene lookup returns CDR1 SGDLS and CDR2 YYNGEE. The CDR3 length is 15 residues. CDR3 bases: TGTGCCAGCAGCGTAGATACTGGGGGGGTGGATGAGCAGTTCTTC. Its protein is CASSVDTGGVDEQFF.

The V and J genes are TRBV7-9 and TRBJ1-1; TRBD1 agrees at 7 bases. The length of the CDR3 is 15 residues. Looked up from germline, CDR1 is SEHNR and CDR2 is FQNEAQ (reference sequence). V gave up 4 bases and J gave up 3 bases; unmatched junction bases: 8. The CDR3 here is CASSYPDRLHTEAFF. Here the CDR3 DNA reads TGTGCCAGCAGCTACCCGGACAGGTTGCACACTGAAGCTTTCTTT.